This is a list of T cell receptor beta chains from one sample in a study of cytomegalovirus exposure and HLA in healthy donors. The table came from immunoSEQ multiplex PCR; TCRdb's copy has only in-frame clones and leaves some out. The sample holds about 130,000 clones; roughly 85% are singletons and the top ten take about 6.5%. The source material was PBMCs. Receptors were obtained from a man in his forties or fifties in good health and CMV-seropositive. Both conserved end residues are part of each CDR3. The D gene is left open where the match is weak. Clone size is shown for a subset of rows, as once, few, many or a class of expanded clone.

>few|TRBV6-5|.|TRBJ1-2
CASSYGRGADYGYTF
TGTGCCAGCAGTTACGGGAGGGGCGCGGACTATGGCTACACCTTC
>few|TRBV11-2|TRBD1|TRBJ1-2
CASSLDRGTGTGYTF
TGTGCCAGCAGCTTAGATCGAGGGACAGGGACTGGCTACACCTTC
>.|TRBV5-6|.|TRBJ2-5
CASSIPAEGWTQYF
TGTGCCAGCAGCATCCCAGCAGAGGGATGGACCCAGTACTTC
>.|TRBV5-6|.|TRBJ2-7
CASNVGDIPYEQYF
TGTGCCAGCAATGTGGGGGACATACCCTACGAGCAGTACTTC
>.|TRBV5-4|TRBD2|TRBJ2-2
CASSLGSGSNTGELFF
TGTGCCAGCAGCTTGGGCAGCGGGAGTAACACCGGGGAGCTGTTTTTT
>.|TRBV18|TRBD1|TRBJ1-5
CASSHSVTGSFQPQHF
TGTGCCAGCTCACATTCTGTGACAGGGAGTTTTCAGCCCCAGCATTTT
>few|TRBV10-3|.|TRBJ1-1
CAISERTRGEKAFF
TGTGCCATCAGTGAGCGTACCCGGGGGGAGAAAGCTTTCTTT
>.|TRBV30|.|TRBJ1-3
CAWTRSGGNTIYF
TGTGCCTGGACCCGGTCGGGTGGAAACACCATATATTTT
>.|TRBV7-9|TRBD1|TRBJ1-1
CASSFTDRAVTEAFF
TGTGCCAGCAGTTTTACCGACAGGGCGGTCACTGAAGCTTTCTTT
>.|TRBV9|TRBD2|TRBJ2-3
CASSVGGGAGVTDTQYF
TGTGCCAGCAGCGTAGGCGGCGGGGCGGGAGTCACAGATACGCAGTATTTT
>.|TRBV11-3|TRBD2|TRBJ2-5
CASSLGLAGGPGETQYF
TGTGCCAGCAGCCTGGGACTAGCGGGAGGGCCGGGAGAGACCCAGTACTTC
>.|TRBV10-1|TRBD2|TRBJ2-2
CASSRLAGVAGELFF
TGCGCCAGCAGTCGACTAGCGGGAGTGGCCGGGGAGCTGTTTTTT
>.|TRBV9|TRBD2|TRBJ2-5
CASGGVEPGQGTQYF
TGTGCCAGCGGGGGGGTGGAGCCCGGCCAAGGGACCCAGTACTTC
>few|TRBV25-1|.|TRBJ1-3
CASSEKGDIVGLAIYF
TGTGCCAGCAGTGAAAAGGGGGACATCGTAGGTTTGGCCATATATTTT
>few|TRBV18|TRBD2|TRBJ2-1
CASSPIILSGNSYNEQFF
TGTGCCAGCTCACCGATAATTCTTAGCGGGAACTCCTACAATGAGCAGTTCTTC
>.|TRBV15|TRBD2|TRBJ2-2
CATVGRREVNTGELFF
TGTGCCACCGTCGGGAGGCGGGAGGTGAACACCGGGGAGCTGTTTTTT
>.|TRBV7-2|TRBD2|TRBJ2-5
CASSSTSGGQETQYF
TGTGCCAGCAGCTCGACTAGCGGGGGCCAAGAGACCCAGTACTTC
>once|TRBV29-1|TRBD1|TRBJ2-5
CSVGQGVGETQYF
TGCAGCGTAGGACAGGGGGTAGGAGAGACCCAGTACTTC
>once|TRBV7-3|.|TRBJ1-2
CASTPSPGLISGYTF
TGTGCCAGCACCCCCAGCCCCGGACTCATCTCTGGCTACACCTTC
>many|TRBV7-9|.|TRBJ2-7
CASSLRSDEQYF
TGTGCCAGCAGCTTGAGGTCCGACGAGCAGTACTTC
>once|TRBV18|.|TRBJ2-7
CASSSVAHEQYF
TGTGCCAGCTCATCGGTTGCCCACGAGCAGTACTTC
>.|TRBV28|.|TRBJ2-7
CASSLTPGTDEQYF
TGTGCCAGCAGTTTAACCCCGGGAACCGACGAGCAGTACTTC
>.|TRBV6-5|.|TRBJ2-5
CASSRGKEVETQYF
TGTGCCAGCAGTAGAGGGAAGGAAGTCGAGACCCAGTACTTC
>.|TRBV5-5|.|TRBJ1-5
CASSIRQSNQPQHF
TGTGCCAGCAGCATAAGACAGAGCAATCAGCCCCAGCATTTT
>.|TRBV7-6|.|TRBJ1-4
CASSLGGSGPNEKLFF
TGTGCCAGCAGCTTAGGAGGGTCAGGCCCGAATGAAAAACTGTTTTTT
>.|TRBV7-3|TRBD2|TRBJ2-5
CASSFREGETQYF
TGTGCCAGCAGCTTCCGGGAGGGTGAGACCCAGTACTTC
>.|TRBV7-2|TRBD2|TRBJ2-3
CASSLVYGRAIADTQYF
TGTGCCAGCAGCTTAGTTTACGGGAGGGCAATCGCAGATACGCAGTATTTT
>.|TRBV19|.|TRBJ1-2
CASSIRSGDGYTF
TGTGCCAGTAGTATCAGATCCGGGGATGGCTACACCTTC
>.|TRBV19|TRBD1|TRBJ2-7
CASSIIGQGRNEQYF
TGTGCCAGTAGTATAATCGGACAGGGTAGGAACGAGCAGTACTTC
>once|TRBV10-3|.|TRBJ1-5
CAISETRQDQPQHF
TGTGCCATCAGTGAGACCAGACAGGATCAGCCCCAGCATTTT
>.|TRBV7-2|.|TRBJ2-7
CASGREVSYEQYF
TGTGCCAGCGGTCGAGAGGTCTCCTACGAGCAGTACTTC
>.|TRBV10-1|.|TRBJ1-5
CASSGPQGQPQHF
TGCGCCAGCAGTGGGCCACAGGGTCAGCCCCAGCATTTT
>.|TRBV2|TRBD2|TRBJ2-7
CASSEAPLAGTYEQYF
TGTGCCAGCAGTGAAGCGCCACTAGCGGGCACCTACGAGCAGTACTTC
>.|TRBV7-2|.|TRBJ2-7
CASSPLYEQYF
TGTGCCAGCAGTCCTCTGTACGAGCAGTACTTC
>.|TRBV28|.|TRBJ2-5
CASSFGGGRGLQETQYF
TGTGCCAGCAGTTTCGGTGGGGGAAGGGGACTCCAAGAGACCCAGTACTTC
>.|TRBV5-6|TRBD1|TRBJ2-5
CASTQWDRWDEKYF
TGTGCCAGCACACAATGGGACAGGTGGGATGAAAAGTACTTC
>.|TRBV29-1|TRBD2|TRBJ2-3
CSVLSGRRTDTQYF
TGCAGCGTTCTTAGCGGGAGAAGGACAGATACGCAGTATTTT
>.|TRBV5-1|.|TRBJ2-5
CASSSLGETQYF
TGCGCCAGCAGCTCCCTCGGGGAGACCCAGTACTTC
>.|TRBV5-1|TRBD1|TRBJ1-1
CASSHGTGVTEAFF
TGCGCCAGCAGCCATGGGACAGGGGTCACTGAAGCTTTCTTT
>.|TRBV29-1|.|TRBJ1-1
CSANSQNTEAFF
TGCAGCGCTAACAGCCAGAACACTGAAGCTTTCTTT
>once|TRBV6-1|.|TRBJ2-7
CASSESTAGYEQYF
TGTGCCAGCAGTGAAAGTACAGCAGGGTACGAGCAGTACTTC
>.|TRBV7-9|.|TRBJ1-2
CASSFTSGDPYGYTF
TGTGCCAGCAGCTTCACGTCGGGAGATCCCTATGGCTACACCTTC
>few|TRBV23-1|TRBD1|TRBJ2-6
CASSQLDRVGSGANVLTF
TGCGCCAGCAGTCAATTAGACAGGGTAGGCTCTGGGGCCAACGTCCTGACTTTC
>.|TRBV18|.|TRBJ2-7
CASSPRTVGYYLTREYERYF
TGTGCCAGCTCACCACGGACGGTTGGGTACTACCTGACTAGGGAATACGAGCGGTACTTC
>few|TRBV19|.|TRBJ2-4
CASSIKREKYF
TGTGCCAGTAGTATTAAGAGGGAAAAATACTTC
>.|TRBV30|.|TRBJ2-7
CAWELGAQYF
TGTGCCTGGGAATTAGGGGCCCAGTACTTC
>.|TRBV2|TRBD1|TRBJ1-5
CASREGTGGYQPQHF
TGTGCCAGCAGGGAGGGGACAGGGGGCTATCAGCCCCAGCATTTT
>.|TRBV30|.|TRBJ2-2
CAWTRTANTGELFF
TGTGCCTGGACCAGGACAGCGAACACCGGGGAGCTGTTTTTT
>.|TRBV9|.|TRBJ2-3
CASSVGPGETDTQYF
TGTGCCAGCAGCGTAGGTCCAGGGGAAACAGATACGCAGTATTTT
>.|TRBV6-1|.|TRBJ1-5
CASRTGLREEPQHF
TGTGCCAGCAGAACAGGGTTGAGGGAAGAGCCCCAGCATTTT
>.|TRBV9|.|TRBJ1-1
CASSVGRANTEAFF
TGTGCCAGCAGCGTAGGGCGGGCGAACACTGAAGCTTTCTTT
>.|TRBV7-2|TRBD1|TRBJ1-2
CASSPRQGQVGYTF
TGTGCCAGCAGCCCCCGACAGGGGCAGGTTGGCTACACCTTC
>.|TRBV27|.|TRBJ2-1
CASSLLGRVEQFF
TGTGCCAGCAGTTTATTGGGTCGGGTTGAGCAGTTCTTC
>.|TRBV19|.|TRBJ2-5
CASSMRPQETQYF
TGTGCCAGTAGTATGAGGCCCCAAGAGACCCAGTACTTC
>once|TRBV15|.|TRBJ2-3
CATSSNRGSTDTQYF
TGTGCCACCAGCAGTAACAGAGGGAGCACAGATACGCAGTATTTT
>.|TRBV28|TRBD1|TRBJ1-4
CASSLYRGHTNEKLFF
TGTGCCAGCAGTTTATACAGGGGGCATACTAATGAAAAACTGTTTTTT
>.|TRBV5-5|TRBD2|TRBJ2-1
CASSQLAGGPDEQFF
TGTGCCAGCAGCCAACTAGCGGGAGGGCCTGATGAGCAGTTCTTC
>.|TRBV11-2|.|TRBJ2-3
CASRKVGLASSDTQYF
TGTGCCAGCAGGAAAGTGGGACTCGCATCGTCGGATACGCAGTATTTT
>few|TRBV19|.|TRBJ2-1
CASNPQVGSYNEQFF
TGTGCCAGTAACCCCCAGGTCGGGAGCTACAATGAGCAGTTCTTC